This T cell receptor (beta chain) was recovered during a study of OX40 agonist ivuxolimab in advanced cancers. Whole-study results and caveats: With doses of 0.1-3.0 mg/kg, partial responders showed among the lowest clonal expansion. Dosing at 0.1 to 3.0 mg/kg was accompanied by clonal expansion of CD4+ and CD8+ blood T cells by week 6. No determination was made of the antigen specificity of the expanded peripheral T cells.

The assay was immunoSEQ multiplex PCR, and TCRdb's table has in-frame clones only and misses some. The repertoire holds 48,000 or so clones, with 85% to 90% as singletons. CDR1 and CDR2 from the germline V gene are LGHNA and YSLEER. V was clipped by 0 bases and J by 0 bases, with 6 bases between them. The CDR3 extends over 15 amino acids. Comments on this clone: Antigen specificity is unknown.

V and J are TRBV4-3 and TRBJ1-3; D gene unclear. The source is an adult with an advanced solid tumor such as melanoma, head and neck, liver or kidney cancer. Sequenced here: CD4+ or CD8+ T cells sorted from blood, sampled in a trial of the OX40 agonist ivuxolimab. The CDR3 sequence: CASSQDNFSGNTIYF. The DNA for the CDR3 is TGCGCCAGCAGCCAAGATAACTTCTCTGGAAACACCATATATTTT.